The clone carrying this T cell receptor beta chain was seen a few times. TCRdb reprocessed the RT-PCR reads via MiXCR and lists one record per CDR3 protein. The table shows roughly 960,000 distinct CDR3 sequences, with approximately 18% occurring only once. This entry belongs to a study of patients and donors after allogeneic stem cell transplantation. The V end lost 3 bases, the J end lost 0 bases, and 14 bases lay between the germline ends. Germline V gives CDR1 DFQATT, CDR2 SNEGSKA (reference sequence). CDR3 size: 15 residues. Sequencing was performed on blood, either unsorted or a sorted T cell fraction (not recorded which). This sequence originates from a human donor who was either an allogeneic HSCT recipient or a stem cell or donor lymphocyte infusion donor (not recorded which). It is not recorded whose cells these are; they may come from a transplant donor. The chain links TRBV20-1 to TRBJ1-2; perhaps TRBD1 as D (6 bases). The CDR3 protein is CSARPLGGTNYGYTF. CDR3 bases: TGCAGTGCTAGGCCCCTGGGGGGCACTAACTATGGCTACACCTTC.